A selection of T cell receptor beta chains follows, all from one sample in a study of blood T cell repertoires in COVID-19. Sequencing used immunoSEQ multiplex PCR; TCRdb keeps in-frame clones, though not all of them. The sample carries around 140,000 clones, roughly 90% recorded once. The sequenced sample was PBMCs or T cells enriched from blood (not recorded which). The receptors shown here come from a woman between 35 and 50 years old who had been exposed to COVID-19. Each CDR3 is given with its conserved first and last residue. The D gene is left open where the match is weak.

D	V	length	J	DNA	CDR3
TRBD1	TRBV2	15	TRBJ2-7	TGTGCCAGCAGACGGGACAGGTCAAGCTCCTACGAGCAGTACTTC	CASRRDRSSSYEQYF
-	TRBV7-6	16	TRBJ1-3	TGTGCCAGCAGCTTAGGGAACAGTTTGGTTGGAAACACCATATATTTT	CASSLGNSLVGNTIYF
TRBD1	TRBV5-6	12	TRBJ1-1	TGTGCCAGCAGTCGACAGGGGTGGAGGGCTTTCTTT	CASSRQGWRAFF
TRBD1	TRBV2	13	TRBJ1-6	TGTGCCAGCAGGGGACAGGGGACCTCACCCCTCCACTTT	CASRGQGTSPLHF
-	TRBV6-5	14	TRBJ2-3	TGTGCCAGCAGTTACTCCCGGAGCCTGAATACGCAGTATTTT	CASSYSRSLNTQYF
-	TRBV12-3/TRBV12-4	12	TRBJ1-6	TGTGCCAGCAGTTCCAAATATTCACCCCTCCACTTT	CASSSKYSPLHF
-	TRBV5-1	16	TRBJ2-2	TGCGCCAGCAGCTTGGGAGAATATGCGGGGACCGGGGAGCTGTTTTTT	CASSLGEYAGTGELFF
-	TRBV9	15	TRBJ2-1	TGTGCCAGCAGCACGAGCGGAGGTTTCTACAATGAGCAGTTCTTC	CASSTSGGFYNEQFF
TRBD2	TRBV6-5	15	TRBJ2-7	TGTGCCAGCAGCCGAAGCGGGGGTGACGCCTACGAGCAGTACTTC	CASSRSGGDAYEQYF
-	TRBV7-2	13	TRBJ1-1	TGTGCCAGCAGCCCCCAGGGGAACACTGAAGCTTTCTTT	CASSPQGNTEAFF